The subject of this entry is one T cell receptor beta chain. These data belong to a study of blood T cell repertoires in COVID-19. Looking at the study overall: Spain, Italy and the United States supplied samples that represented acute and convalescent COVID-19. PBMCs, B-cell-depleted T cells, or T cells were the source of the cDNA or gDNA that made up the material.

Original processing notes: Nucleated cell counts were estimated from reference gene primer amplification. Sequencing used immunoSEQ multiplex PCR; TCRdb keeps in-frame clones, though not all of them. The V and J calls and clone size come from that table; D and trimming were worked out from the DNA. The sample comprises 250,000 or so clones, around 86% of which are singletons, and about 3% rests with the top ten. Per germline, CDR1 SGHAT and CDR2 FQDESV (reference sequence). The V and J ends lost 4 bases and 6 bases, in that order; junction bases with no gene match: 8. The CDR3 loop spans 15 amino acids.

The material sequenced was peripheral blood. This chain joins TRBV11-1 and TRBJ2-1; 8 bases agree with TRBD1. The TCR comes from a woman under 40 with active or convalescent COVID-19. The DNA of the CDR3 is TGTGCCAGCAGCTCACAGGGGGTCTCGGGCAATGAGCAGTTCTTC. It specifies CASSSQGVSGNEQFF.